The text below deals with one TCR beta chain. Its antigen has not been determined. Base qualities are missing; no much larger clone stands one base away. The method was the immunoSEQ multiplex PCR assay. For the multiplex PCR, a mixture combining 60 forward primers for TCR Vbeta segments and 13 reverse primers for TCR Jbeta segments was used. The CDR3 region of rearranged TCR beta genes was amplified from genomic DNA by a multiplex PCR assay. The amplified TCR beta libraries were sequenced on the Illumina HiSeq System as 87-base-pair reads. The published analysis was carried out like this. A later analysis tallied approximately 87 million unique TCR beta chains across the 666 repertoires, and around 9.9 million of those chains were shared by two or more donors. Raw reads were error-corrected and collapsed into unique sequences by a nearest-neighbor algorithm in which closely related sequences were merged to remove PCR and sequencing errors. To assign V, D and J gene segments, CDR3 sequences were aligned to IMGT reference sequences. Each retained sequence needed at least a six-nucleotide match to both a V gene segment and a J gene segment. Rearrangements were called productive when the CDR3 lacked stop codons and stayed in frame with V and J; all others were non-productive. CDR3 was defined according to IMGT convention as the region running from the second conserved V-encoded cysteine to the conserved J-encoded phenylalanine. The earlier analysis of some 600 of the donors excluded sequences that lacked an unambiguous match to a single V gene segment. In an earlier analysis of 450 to 750 of the donors, a V segment was called functional when productive rearrangements were above 56.7%, and segregating when the standard deviation between donors exceeded 5%. A statistical classification framework was built for diagnosing cytomegalovirus status from the catalog of TCR beta chain sequences. In a later analysis, TCR nucleotide sequences were compared against IMGT/GENE-DB human TR gene sequences so that V and J genes could be assigned. Using the TCRdist pipeline, a later analysis assigned CDR3 sequences along with most-parsimonious VDJ recombination scenarios. In a later analysis, every TCR beta chain was defined by the combination of its CDR3 amino acid sequence and its V-gene family, and reads without a unique V-gene family were dropped. As a way to deal with suspected cross-contamination and a sequencing artifact, a later analysis dropped under 600 nucleotide sequences that were highly shared and had low generation probability. For each public chain, a later analysis derived a clonal expansion index from normalized ranks of inferred template counts within each repertoire. Generation probabilities in a later analysis came from a VDJ recombination model fitted to out-of-frame rearrangements, and those results were checked against IGoR. In a later analysis, TCR-TCR, TCR-HLA and TCR-CMV co-occurrence was scored with hypergeometric tests, and a repertoire-size bias correction was applied to TCR pairs. A later analysis estimated false discovery rates by permuting HLA or CMV assignments 20 times. In a later analysis, co-occurring TCRs were grouped with DBSCAN, and TCRdist sequence similarity was added when clustering was performed within HLA-allele-positive subsets. Repertoires with fewer than 30,000 or more than 120,000 public chains were left out of co-occurrence clustering, as were a handful of repertoires with anomalous nucleotide sharing. TCRdb stores this immuneACCESS table with in-frame sequences only. Part of the clones is absent; in the studies checked, under half of the shortfall reflects unresolved V genes, and no reason is known for the rest. D and trimming come from the DNA, and the V and J calls and clone size come from that table. The sample includes around 110,000 clones, with around 85% observed a single time. The ten biggest clones cover around 2.2% of the sample.

The cohort comprised more than 550 healthy bone marrow donors. At the time of sampling, every cohort member was nominally healthy, though immune exposures that went unrecorded were likely present. The donor was CMV seronegative and belonged to the group of several hundred seronegative cohort members. Every donor gave a peripheral blood sample, and the peripheral blood mononuclear cells from that sample were used for TCR beta sequencing. Genomic DNA extraction from the blood cell samples was performed with the Qiagen DNeasy Blood Extraction Kit. The sample belongs to a study of cytomegalovirus exposure and HLA in healthy donors (dated by TCRdb to between 2016 and 2019). Describing the broader study: An earlier analysis of some 600 of the donors reported about 260 Gb of sequence data and around 120 million unique TCR beta sequences obtained from around 190 million T cells. Approximately 300 gigabases of sequencing data and approximately 92 million unique TCR sequences made up an early release that covered 500 to 650 HLA-typed donors. Among the roughly 410 genotyped donors, more than 70% belonged to the genetic ancestry cluster associated with self-reported Caucasian donors. The study aimed to test whether signatures of past pathogen exposure could be identified by cataloging public T cell receptors. The study used immunosequencing to profile the T cell repertoires of 666 subjects and linked those repertoires to cytomegalovirus serostatus. A separate validation cohort of roughly 120 different subjects was used in addition to the 666-subject first cohort. The study combined high-throughput TCR immunosequencing, statistical association of individual TCRs with disease status, and machine learning to predict cytomegalovirus infection status. To study patterns of TCR occurrence, a later analysis re-analyzed previously published TCR beta repertoires from hundreds of donors and added high-resolution HLA genotyping. The later analysis used no new phenotypic data to find candidate immune exposures, relying instead on TCR beta sequences and their occurrence across donors. In an earlier analysis of several hundred of the donors, high-throughput TCR beta sequencing was used to judge whether each TCR beta V gene segment behaved as functional or pseudogenic. Donor age, sex, ethnicity and CMV serostatus were compiled alongside the repertoire data. A later genetic analysis used genome-wide SNP genotypes for about three fifths of the roughly 700 donors, treating that subset as a discovery cohort. Every discovery cohort repertoire had been produced on one sequencing platform. HLA typing covered class I and class II loci at four-digit resolution. Typing coverage varied by locus: roughly 620-640 donors for A, B, C, DRB1 and DQB1; approximately 500 for DQA1; approximately 570 for DPA1; around 450 for DPB1. Five DR-DQ haplotypes were treated as single units for association and clustering because of strong linkage in the cohort. Among about 400 genotyped donors of the cohort, an average of about 240,000 unique TCR beta nucleotide sequences was sequenced per donor, of which roughly 17% were non-productive. Findings and caveats that apply to the study as a whole: Because HLA typing was unavailable for some donors at each locus, only the typed subset was used in association tests. About 17 rarely observed V segments, including chromosome 9 orphons, were excluded from the earlier analysis of a few hundred of the donors because counts were too low. Specific HLA alleles were associated with 15,000 to 20,000 TCR beta sequences at a false discovery rate of 0.05 in a later analysis. In vitro tests confirmed that a few of the cytomegalovirus-associated TCR beta chains recognize cytomegalovirus antigens. The presence/absence analyses assumed that sequencing depth was roughly uniform across donors, and that assumption may not be true. An earlier analysis of some 590 of the donors showed that most TCR beta V segments appeared in productive rearrangements either about 90% or about 30% of the time, which broadly matched IMGT annotations. Correlated functional status among segregating V segments might be attributable to linkage disequilibrium, but an unknown experimental factor could not be ruled out. For the cohort, immune exposure information was limited to CMV serostatus. Most TCR sequences were observed very rarely across donors, whereas some public TCRs were present in many individuals. In a later analysis, several top co-occurrence clusters were reported to appear linked to parvovirus B19, influenza, CMV and Epstein-Barr virus. The sequencing pipeline was judged likely to have produced a cluster of highly shared sequence variants as a technical artifact. According to the authors, the approach could potentially be generalized to other disease states and immunological phenotypes. An association between a missense DCLRE1C variant and V-gene and J-gene trimming of TCR beta chains was found in a later genetic analysis and replicated in an independent cohort. The cohort was sequenced for TCR beta chains only, and without alpha or paired-chain data the features that could be detected were limited. Cytomegalovirus status was reported to be diagnosed by the classifier with high specificity and sensitivity in both the original and validation cohorts. Compared with equally common non-associated chains, HLA-associated TCR beta chains in a later analysis were more clonally expanded and had lower generation probabilities. The study gave a list of 150 to 200 TCR beta chains associated with cytomegalovirus. A further reported finding was that TCR beta sequences accurately predicted the HLA-A and HLA-B alleles for most subjects in the first cohort. Compared with the 666-donor mean, donors in an Asian-associated ancestry cluster had fewer N-insertions in productive TCRs, according to a later genetic analysis. A later analysis found that most CMV-associated TCR beta chains appeared HLA-restricted, with HLA associations seemingly driven largely by CMV exposure. When HLA alleles, especially DR and DQ, strongly co-occurred, attributing TCR associations to individual alleles was difficult. A later analysis found that TCR association rates varied across HLA loci, with DRB1 alleles showing the most associated TCRs and HLA-C alleles the fewest.

Sequencing was performed on PBMCs. The source is a young man in good health and CMV-seronegative.

The CDR3 amino acid sequence is: CASSLTGRELHF. The DNA sequence is TGTGCCAGCAGCTTGACCGGACGGGAGCTCCACTTT. The sequence joins TRBV7-9 to TRBJ1-6; no D gene can be assigned with confidence. Including the terminal cysteine and phenylalanine, the CDR3 comprises 12 residues. Only CDR3 DNA remains: 36 bases, in frame from the first base. CDR1 and CDR2 were assigned from the germline V gene (reference sequence) as SEHNR and FQNEAQ. The V and J ends are trimmed by 3 bases and 16 bases, leaving 13 bases between them.